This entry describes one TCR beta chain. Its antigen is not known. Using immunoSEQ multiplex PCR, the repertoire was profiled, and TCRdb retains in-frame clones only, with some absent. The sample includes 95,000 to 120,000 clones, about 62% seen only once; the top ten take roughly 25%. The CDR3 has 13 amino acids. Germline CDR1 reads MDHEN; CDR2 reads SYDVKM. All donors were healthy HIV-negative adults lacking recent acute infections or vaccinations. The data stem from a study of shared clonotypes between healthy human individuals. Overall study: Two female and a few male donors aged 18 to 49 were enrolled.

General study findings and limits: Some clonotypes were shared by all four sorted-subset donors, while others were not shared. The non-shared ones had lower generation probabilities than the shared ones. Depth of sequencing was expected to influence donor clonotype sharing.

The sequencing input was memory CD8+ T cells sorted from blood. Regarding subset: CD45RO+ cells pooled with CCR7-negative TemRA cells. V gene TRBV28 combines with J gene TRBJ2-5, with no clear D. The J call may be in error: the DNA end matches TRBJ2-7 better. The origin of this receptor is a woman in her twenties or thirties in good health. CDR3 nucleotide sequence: TGTGCCAGCAGTTTAAGCCCTGTGGTCGAGCAGTACTTC. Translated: CASSLSPVVEQYF.